This T cell receptor beta chain is drawn from a study of cytomegalovirus exposure and HLA in healthy donors. The study, taken as a whole, reports: Indistinguishability led to the exclusion of some V segments, TRBV6-2 and TRBV6-3 included.

Germline-derived CDR1 and CDR2 are LNHDA and SQIVND (reference sequence). Trimming stripped 1 base from V and 3 bases from J, with 12 bases between. The CDR3 is made up of 15 amino acids. Both 60 Vbeta primers and 13 Jbeta primers went into the PCR. Some clones are missing from TCRdb's copy, which holds only in-frame ones; the method was immunoSEQ multiplex PCR. The table includes about 55,000 clones, around 78% detected once. On this clone itself: Its antigen is unidentified.

Sequences were obtained from PBMCs. The sequence came from a female donor in good health and CMV-seronegative. The chain employs TRBV19 and TRBJ1-2, with D maybe TRBD1 (6 bases). This CDR3 reads CASSIVLGADYGYTF. The DNA of the CDR3 is TGTGCCAGTAGTATAGTATTGGGGGCCGACTATGGCTACACCTTC.